This entry concerns a single T cell receptor beta chain. This specimen comes from a study of blood T cell repertoires in COVID-19. On the study more broadly: There were acute and convalescent COVID-19 samples, and they came from the United States, Italy and Spain. Nucleic acid was either cDNA or gDNA, and it came from T cells, B-cell-depleted T cells, or PBMCs.

Authors' methods: Reference gene primers were amplified, and this amplification served to estimate nucleated cell counts. The protocol was immunoSEQ multiplex PCR, while the TCRdb copy is restricted to in-frame clones and leaves out a portion. The V and J calls and clone size were taken over from that table, and D and trimming were inferred from the DNA. The sample holds 90,000 to 150,000 clones, 85% to 90% seen once. Germline V gene data show CDR1 as SGHTA and CDR2 as FQGTGA. Trimming shortened V by 2 bases and J by 0 bases, and 11 bases separated the two germline ends. The CDR3 is made up of 15 amino acids.

The sequenced material came from peripheral blood. The chain uses TRBV7-3 and TRBJ2-7; possible D gene TRBD2, 5 bases. This clonotype was obtained from a man aged 65 to 85 who had recovered from COVID-19. The CDR3 loop is CASSLDGVTSYEQYF. The CDR3 nucleotides are TGTGCCAGCAGCTTAGACGGGGTTACCTCCTACGAGCAGTACTTC.